A single sample gave rise to the 30 T cell receptor beta chains below, sequenced in a study of blood T cell repertoires in COVID-19. Sequenced by immunoSEQ multiplex PCR; TCRdb stores in-frame clones only, minus some. The table lists tens of thousands of clones, around 90% of them singletons. The sequenced sample consisted of peripheral blood. Receptors were obtained from a woman aged 70-85 years with acute or convalescent COVID-19.

V and J are TRBV10-3 and TRBJ1-2; 8 bases align to TRBD1. This CDR3 contains 13 residues. Germline V gene lookup returns CDR1 ENHRY and CDR2 SYGVKD. J was trimmed by 6 bases and V by 3 bases; bases with no gene match: 3. The CDR3 region is CAISDSDRDGYTF. The CDR3, as DNA: TGTGCCATCAGTGATTCGGACAGGGATGGCTACACCTTC.

This rearrangement joins TRBV28 to TRBJ1-1; 11 nucleotides match TRBD1. CDR3 length: 18 amino acids. Germline V CDR1 and CDR2: MDHEN, SYDVKM. V lost 6 bases, J lost 5 bases, and 17 bases stayed unmatched. The CDR3 DNA follows: TGTGCCAGCAGCTTACCGCGACCATCCGGGACAGGGGGAACTGAAGCTTTCTTT. It yields the protein CASSLPRPSGTGGTEAFF.

The gene calls are TRBV5-1 and TRBJ2-3, with 7 bases identical to TRBD1. The J segment lost 3 bases and the V segment lost 4 bases, leaving 8 bases of the junction unmatched. The CDR3 consists of 15 residues. Germline loops: CDR1 SGHRS, CDR2 YFSETQ. The CDR3 region is CASSAQGSGTDTQYF. In DNA form, the CDR3 reads TGCGCCAGCAGCGCACAGGGGTCGGGTACAGATACGCAGTATTTT.

The chain recombines TRBV11-2 with TRBJ2-3, with TRBD1 matching 8 bases. CDR1 is SGHAT, CDR2 FQNNGV, per germline. The CDR3 consists of 12 residues. Trimming removed 6 bases from V and 7 bases from J; junction bases left unmatched: 3. CDR3 residues: CASRQGVNTQYF. The CDR3 DNA reads TGTGCCAGCAGACAGGGGGTAAATACGCAGTATTTT.

The genes are TRBV7-9 and TRBJ1-4; D may be TRBD1 (6 bases). The germline V gene has CDR1 SEHNR and CDR2 FQNEAQ (reference sequence). Trimming left V 3 bases short and J 7 bases short, with 15 bases between. The CDR3 covers 15 residues. This chain's CDR3 is CASSFQGTLGEKLFF. The CDR3 region has the DNA TGTGCCAGCAGCTTTCAGGGGACCTTGGGTGAAAAACTGTTTTTT.

The rearrangement links TRBV15 to TRBJ2-7; 10 nucleotides line up with TRBD2. CDR1 and CDR2 from the germline V gene are LNHNV and YYDKDF (reference sequence). Trimming at V came to 4 bases and at J to 0 bases, leaving 9 bases not matched to a gene. This CDR3 comprises 17 residues. The CDR3: CATSTGLADMASYEQYF. DNA for the CDR3: TGTGCCACCAGCACTGGACTAGCGGACATGGCCTCCTACGAGCAGTACTTC.

The chain joins TRBV19 to TRBJ2-1; 12 bases map to TRBD2. Germline CDR1 is LNHDA and CDR2 is SQIVND (reference sequence). CDR3 length: 17 amino acids. The ends lost 4 bases at V and 4 bases at J; junction bases unmatched: 8. This CDR3 is CASSRRTSGVIYNEQFF. The CDR3, as DNA: TGTGCCAGTAGTAGGAGGACTAGCGGGGTTATATACAATGAGCAGTTCTTC.

This clone was seen only once. The rearrangement uses TRBV12-2 and TRBJ1-1; TRBD1 is taken as the D call from the table, unchecked against the DNA. TRBV12-2 is assigned pseudogene status. The CDR3 loop spans 13 amino acids. CDR3 DNA: TGTGCAAGTCGCTCCAGGACAAACACTGAAGCTTTCTTT. It translates to CASRSRTNTEAFF.

J is TRBJ1-3 and V is TRBV7-9, with a weak D call TRBD1 (5 bases). Looked up from germline, CDR1 is SEHNR and CDR2 is FQNEAQ (reference sequence). The CDR3 length is 14 residues. Trimming stripped 4 bases from V and 8 bases from J, with 15 bases between. CDR3 bases: TGTGCCAGCAGCTGGTCATTCAGGGAGGACACCATATATTTT. The encoded protein is CASSWSFREDTIYF.

The chain joins TRBV28 to TRBJ1-4; 9 nucleotides match TRBD1. The CDR3 is 14 amino acids. V trimming: 6 bases; J trimming: 8 bases; junction bases outside the gene matches: 7. Germline-derived CDR1 and CDR2 are MDHEN and SYDVKM. CDR3 DNA: TGTGCCAGCAGACAACAGGGGGCAGGAGAAAAACTGTTTTTT. It codes for CASRQQGAGEKLFF. Using reference TRBV28 and TRBJ1-4 for the parts outside the CDR3, the full variable domain is DVKVTQSSRYLVKRTGEKVFLECVQDMDHENMFWYRQDPGLGLRLIYFSYDVKMKEKGDIPEGYSVSREKKERFSLILESASTNQTSMYLCASRQQGAGEKLFFGSGTQLSVL.

The V and J genes are TRBV9 and TRBJ1-3; 7 nucleotides line up with TRBD1. The germline CDR1 and CDR2 sequences are SGDLS and YYNGEE. This CDR3 has 15 amino acids. V shed 0 bases, J shed 3 bases, and the junction held 3 bases outside the gene matches. CDR3 nucleotides: TGTGCCAGCAGCGTAGTGGCAGGGGGTGGAAACACCATATATTTT. This codes for CASSVVAGGGNTIYF.

V gene TRBV2 combines with J gene TRBJ2-5, with D perhaps matching TRBD1 (5 bases). CDR1 SNHLY and CDR2 FYNNEI come from the germline V gene. V was pared by 5 bases and J by 2 bases, with 15 bases between. CDR3 length equals 15 residues. Here the CDR3 reads CASSPGWGGQETQYF. DNA for the CDR3: TGTGCCAGCAGTCCTGGGTGGGGCGGACAAGAGACCCAGTACTTC.

The chain is built from TRBV7-2 and TRBJ2-7; 7 bases are a match to TRBD2. V was clipped by 4 bases and J by 6 bases; unmatched bases: 6. Germline CDR1 SGHTA, CDR2 FQGNSA. The CDR3 has 13 amino acids. The CDR3 DNA reads as TGTGCCAGCAGCTCCGGACTAGTTGGCGAGCAGTACTTC. Encoded protein: CASSSGLVGEQYF.

The chain carries TRBV18 and TRBJ2-5; 11 bases are shared with TRBD1. The CDR3 runs 15 residues. Germline-derived CDR1 and CDR2 are KGHSH and LQKENI. V trimming: 4 bases; J trimming: 4 bases; junction bases outside the gene matches: 5. The CDR3 sequence: CASSRGTGGRETQYF. CDR3 coding DNA: TGTGCCAGCTCACGGGGGACAGGGGGAAGAGAGACCCAGTACTTC.

This sequence joins TRBV18 and TRBJ1-6, with 7 bases that match TRBD1. V was clipped by 3 bases and J by 9 bases; unmatched bases: 17. Germline values: CDR1 KGHSH, CDR2 LQKENI. The CDR3 extends over 18 amino acids. This CDR3 reads CASSPLQGMAHRGSPLHF. In nucleotides, the CDR3 is TGTGCCAGCTCACCTCTCCAGGGGATGGCCCACAGGGGTTCACCCCTCCACTTT.

V gene TRBV3-1 (or the pseudogene TRBV3-2) combines with J gene TRBJ2-7; maybe TRBD2 (5 bases). Germline V CDR1 and CDR2: LGHDT, YNNKEL (reference sequence). Deletions cut 3 bases from V and 5 bases from J, with 8 bases between. The CDR3 runs to 12 residues. CDR3 region: CASSHLRDEQYF. The CDR3 DNA reads TGTGCCAGCAGCCATCTGAGGGACGAGCAGTACTTC.

V usage is TRBV29-1 and J usage is TRBJ2-7, with TRBD2 matching over 9 bases. Germline V CDR1 and CDR2: SQVTM, ANQGSEA. This CDR3 contains 17 residues. Trimming removed 5 bases from V and 1 base from J; junction bases left unmatched: 15. CDR3 protein: CSVTARRGGRESYEQYF. For the CDR3, the DNA is TGCAGCGTTACCGCCAGGAGAGGCGGGAGGGAGTCCTACGAGCAGTACTTC.

The rearrangement joins TRBV2 to TRBJ1-2; 7 bases are a match to TRBD1. With 3 bases clipped from V and 7 bases from J, the junction kept 8 bases outside the gene matches. The CDR3 consists of 14 residues. Germline CDR1 and CDR2: SNHLY and FYNNEI. The CDR3 DNA sequence: TGTGCCAGCAGTGAGGAACCGACAGGGTTTGGCTACACCTTC. Translated, it gives CASSEEPTGFGYTF. Combining the CDR3 with reference TRBV2 and TRBJ1-2 gives the whole variable domain EPEVTQTPSHQVTQMGQEVILRCVPISNHLYFYWYRQILGQKVEFLVSFYNNEISEKSEIFDDQFSVERPDGSNFTLKIRSTKLEDSAMYFCASSEEPTGFGYTFGSGTRLTVV.

This clone occurred many times. The CDR3 protein is CAISFSLTSGNINTGELFF. The CDR3 DNA follows: TGTGCCATCAGTTTCTCCTTGACTAGCGGGAATATTAACACCGGGGAGCTGTTTTTT. The chain carries TRBV10-3 and TRBJ2-2; TRBD2 aligns across 11 bases. The CDR3 has 19 amino acids. Looked up from germline, CDR1 is ENHRY and CDR2 is SYGVKD. Unmatched junction bases numbered 13, after V lost 5 bases and J lost 2 bases.

The chain joins TRBV25-1 to TRBJ1-1; 7 bases fit TRBD1. J gave up 4 bases and V 6 bases, and 14 bases lay outside the gene matches. The CDR3 is 16 amino acids. Germline V gene sequence: CDR1 MGHDK, CDR2 SYGVNS. CDR3 sequence: CASRPHKTGLGTEAFF. The CDR3 nucleotides read TGTGCCAGCAGGCCCCACAAGACAGGGCTGGGCACTGAAGCTTTCTTT.

The chain employs TRBV19 and TRBJ1-5; no firm D call. The CDR3 totals 14 residues. V lost 6 bases and J 0 bases, leaving 9 bases between the germline ends. Germline V gene data show CDR1 as LNHDA and CDR2 as SQIVND (reference sequence). CDR3 region: CASRKQNSNQPQHF. DNA for the CDR3: TGTGCCAGTAGGAAACAGAATAGCAATCAGCCCCAGCATTTT. Filled out from reference TRBV19 and TRBJ1-5, the complete variable domain reads DGGITQSPKYLFRKEGQNVTLSCEQNLNHDAMYWYRQDPGQGLRLIYYSQIVNDFQKGDIAEGYSVSREKKESFPLTVTSAQKNPTAFYLCASRKQNSNQPQHFGDGTRLSIL.

This sequence joins TRBV28 and TRBJ1-4; the D is unclear. Germline CDR1 and CDR2: MDHEN and SYDVKM. The CDR3 totals 13 residues. The V gene lost 5 bases and the J gene lost 5 bases, with 9 bases spanning the gap. CDR3 in DNA: TGTGCCAGCAGTGTCCAGATCAATGAAAAACTGTTTTTT. Its protein product is CASSVQINEKLFF.

The chain combines TRBV5-6 with TRBJ1-2, with D possibly being TRBD1 (5 bases). CDR1 is SGHDT and CDR2 is YYEEEE in the germline V gene. The CDR3 runs to 13 residues. Trimming left V 5 bases short and J 4 bases short, with 12 bases between. CDR3 sequence reads: CASSLDTFYGYTF. CDR3 DNA: TGTGCCAGCAGTCTGGACACTTTCTATGGCTACACCTTC.

The V gene is TRBV5-1, the J gene TRBJ1-1; 7 bases agree with TRBD1. The CDR3 length is 12 residues. Trimming at V came to 1 base and at J to 8 bases, leaving 2 bases not matched to a gene. Germline V gives CDR1 SGHRS, CDR2 YFSETQ. CDR3 nucleotide sequence: TGCGCCAGCAGCTTGAGGGGGCCAGAAGCTTTCTTT. This encodes CASSLRGPEAFF.

This clone was observed once. The J gene is TRBJ1-2, the V gene TRBV7-2; TRBD1 matches at 7 bases. V lost 0 bases to trimming and J lost 3 bases; unmatched junction nucleotides: 4. Germline CDR1 and CDR2: SGHTA and FQGNSA. The CDR3 has 15 amino acids. CDR3 sequence: CASSLAGQDHYGYTF. The CDR3 DNA reads TGTGCCAGCAGCTTAGCTGGACAGGACCACTATGGCTACACCTTC.

The chain uses TRBV28 and TRBJ1-1, with 7 bases aligning to TRBD1. This CDR3 contains 16 residues. V dropped 3 bases and J dropped 0; count of bases not matched to a gene: 7. Germline lookup yields CDR1 MDHEN and CDR2 SYDVKM. CDR3 protein: CASSFWAGGVNTEAFF. DNA for the CDR3: TGTGCCAGCAGTTTTTGGGCAGGGGGTGTGAACACTGAAGCTTTCTTT.

This clone was observed a single time. This chain joins TRBV5-1 and TRBJ2-3, with a tentative D call TRBD1 (5 bases). The germline V gene has CDR1 SGHRS and CDR2 YFSETQ. This CDR3 spans 15 amino acids. Trimming removed 2 bases from V and 2 bases from J, with 12 bases in between. The CDR3 protein is CASSFGHLPTDTQYF. The CDR3 DNA follows: TGCGCCAGCAGCTTCGGACATCTACCCACAGATACGCAGTATTTT.

V is TRBV10-3 and J is TRBJ1-5, with 9 bases fitting TRBD1. Trimming at V came to 0 bases and at J to 4 bases, leaving 1 base not matched to a gene. The CDR3 consists of 15 residues. CDR1 and CDR2 from the germline V gene are ENHRY and SYGVKD. CDR3 region: CAISESGTGNQPQHF. The CDR3 DNA follows: TGTGCCATCAGTGAGTCCGGGACAGGGAATCAGCCCCAGCATTTT.

The chain links TRBV6-5 to TRBJ1-4; possibly TRBD1 for D (5 bases). Trimming removed 6 bases at V and 11 bases at J, with 16 bases between. Per germline, CDR1 MNHEY and CDR2 SVGAGI. The length of the CDR3 is 13 residues. The chain's CDR3 is CASSALTVGKLFF. The CDR3, as DNA: TGTGCCAGCAGCGCCCTGACAGTAGGGAAACTGTTTTTT.

Notes on this clone: One end of the junction fails to match germline, which may point to a read error. The V gene is TRBV7-9, the J gene TRBJ2-7; a weak D match, TRBD2 (5 bases). The CDR3 totals 11 residues. In germline, CDR1 is SEHNR, CDR2 FQNEAQ (reference sequence). The CDR3 loop reads CASSQVSGVDF. The CDR3 DNA follows: TGTGCCAGCAGCCAGGTGAGCGGAGTGGACTTC.